The TCR beta chain under discussion was sequenced for a study of T cell repertoires in cytomegalovirus infection. Study context: Carrying CMV and the relevant HLA type showed in public TCR beta signatures.

Study findings and constraints: Ex vivo, HLA-C-restricted CMV-specific TCR beta clonotypes prevailed over the rest of the response.

TCRdb ran MiXCR on the reads and lists one entry per CDR3 protein. The repertoire includes about 69,000 distinct CDR3 sequences, 25% to 30% of them detected once, and roughly 65% sits in the top ten. To note about this clonotype: Its antigen is not known.

The sample here was CD8+ T cells from cultured PBMCs, taken from culture after CMV antigen stimulation. The receptor was derived from a human donor in good health (CMV status not recorded). Some clones in this sample may be carry-over from other donors' samples.

CDR3 bases: TGTGCCAGCAGCGCTAGGACAGAGCATAACTATGGCTACACCTTC. Translating it yields CASSARTEHNYGYTF. The rearrangement links TRBV9 to TRBJ1-2, with a weak D call TRBD1 (6 bases). The CDR3 has 15 amino acids. The V end lost 3 bases, the J end lost 1 base, and 13 bases lay between the germline ends. Germline CDR1 SGDLS, CDR2 YYNGEE.